This T cell receptor beta chain was captured by sequencing in a study of early T cells in non-severe SARS-CoV-2 infection. Study-level points and caveats: VDJdb-based matching was biased toward anti-spike CD8 responses and missed private and CD4 specificities.

Trimming stripped 2 bases from V and 6 bases from J, with 16 bases between. From germline, CDR1 is MGHRA and CDR2 YSYEKL. This CDR3 has 15 residues. MiXCR was run by TCRdb on the 5' RACE reads, yielding one entry per CDR3 protein. The sample has more than 90,000 distinct CDR3 sequences; approximately 10% are singletons. This clonotype showed up many times. Its antigen remains unidentified. The chain links TRBV4-1 to TRBJ1-1; tentative D call: TRBD1 (6 bases). The receptor was derived from an adult who was a healthcare worker with PCR-confirmed SARS-CoV-2 infection or an uninfected control (not recorded which). The sequenced sample was whole blood. CDR3 sequence reads: CASSQSDPRGAEAFF. As DNA, the CDR3 is TGCGCCAGCAGCCAATCGGACCCCAGGGGCGCTGAAGCTTTCTTT.